This entry lists 27 T cell receptor beta chains sequenced from one sample in a study of shared clonotypes between healthy human individuals. TCRdb keeps only in-frame clones here, not all; method: immunoSEQ multiplex PCR. The sample lists around 2,000,000 clones, 85% to 95% occurring once. Material for sequencing was naive CD4+ T cells sorted from blood. Subset denoted: CD45RA+ positively selected. These receptors were taken from a young man in good health.

The V and J genes are TRBV7-2 and TRBJ2-7, with D unresolved. CDR3 size: 13 residues. CDR1 is SGHTA and CDR2 is FQGNSA in the germline V gene. The V end lost 5 bases, the J end lost 5 bases, and 13 bases lay between the germline ends. DNA for the CDR3: TGTGCCAGCAGCCCGGCGGCCGAGGACGAGCAGTACTTC. Protein: CASSPAAEDEQYF.

V gene TRBV18 combines with J gene TRBJ2-1; D gene unclear. This CDR3 comprises 14 residues. Germline-derived CDR1 and CDR2 are KGHSH and LQKENI. V was shortened by 6 bases and J by 6 bases, with 15 bases between the two germline ends. Here the CDR3 reads CASSTRTESNEQFF. Here the CDR3 DNA reads TGTGCCAGCTCCACCCGAACAGAAAGCAATGAGCAGTTCTTC.

The chain recombines TRBV14 with TRBJ1-2; D not resolved. The length of the CDR3 is 15 residues. CDR1 is SGHDN, CDR2 FVKESK, per germline. V was shortened by 0 bases and J by 2 bases, with 10 bases between the two germline ends. CDR3 sequence: CASSQDGHPNYGYTF. The CDR3 DNA is TGTGCCAGCAGCCAAGACGGGCACCCCAACTATGGCTACACCTTC.

Comments on this clone: The junction departs from the called germline gene at one end, perhaps through a read error. This chain joins TRBV7-7 and TRBJ2-7; D not resolved. The germline V gene has CDR1 SSHAT and CDR2 FNYEAQ (reference sequence). This CDR3 spans 11 amino acids. The CDR3 DNA reads TGTGCTAGCAGCTTAGACTACGAGCAGTACTTC. Its protein is CASSLDYEQYF.

J is TRBJ2-2 and V is TRBV7-2; D assignment may be TRBD1 or TRBD2 (5 bases each). Trimming shortened V by 5 bases and J by 6 bases, and 13 bases separated the two germline ends. CDR1 and CDR2 (germline): SGHTA, FQGNSA. CDR3 length: 14 amino acids. CDR3 loop: CASSPGRSSGELFF. The CDR3 nucleotides read TGTGCCAGCAGCCCGGGACGTAGTTCCGGGGAGCTGTTTTTT. Using reference TRBV7-2 and TRBJ2-2 for the parts outside the CDR3, the full variable domain is GAGVSQSPSNKVTEKGKDVELRCDPISGHTALYWYRQSLGQGLEFLIYFQGNSAPDKSGLPSDRFSAERTGGSVSTLTIQRTQQEDSAVYLCASSPGRSSGELFFGEGSRLTVL.

This chain uses TRBV11-2 with TRBJ2-1, with 12 nucleotides matching TRBD2. CDR3 length: 16 residues. Germline-derived CDR1 and CDR2 are SGHAT and FQNNGV. The ends lost 5 bases at V and 6 bases at J; junction bases unmatched: 8. As DNA, the CDR3 is TGTGCCAGCAGCCCGCTAGCGGGAGGGCCTGGCAATGAGCAGTTCTTC. This translates into CASSPLAGGPGNEQFF. Using reference TRBV11-2 and TRBJ2-1 for the parts outside the CDR3, the full variable domain is EAGVAQSPRYKIIEKRQSVAFWCNPISGHATLYWYQQILGQGPKLLIQFQNNGVVDDSQLPKDRFSAERLKGVDSTLKIQPAKLEDSAVYLCASSPLAGGPGNEQFFGPGTRLTVL.

V and J are TRBV6-5 and TRBJ1-2; the match to TRBD1 covers 7 bases. Unmatched junction bases numbered 10, after V lost 8 bases and J lost 4 bases. The CDR3 has 14 residues. Germline values: CDR1 MNHEY, CDR2 SVGAGI. CDR3 residues: CASRGGRGFYGYTF. The CDR3 coding sequence is TGTGCCAGCCGAGGGGGCAGGGGGTTCTATGGCTACACCTTC.

V gene TRBV10-3 combines with J gene TRBJ2-5; 7 bases are a match to TRBD2. CDR1 is ENHRY, CDR2 SYGVKD, per germline. CDR3 size: 15 residues. V was pared by 8 bases and J by 1 base, with 10 bases of the junction left unmatched. As DNA, the CDR3 is TGTGCCATCGGCGCCAGCGGGGAGGTCCAAGAGACCCAGTACTTC. Its protein is CAIGASGEVQETQYF.

V is TRBV2 and J is TRBJ1-4; D not certain. Trimming shortened V by 6 bases and J by 4 bases, and 9 bases separated the two germline ends. From germline, CDR1 is SNHLY and CDR2 FYNNEI. The CDR3 is 13 amino acids. Here the CDR3 DNA reads TGTGCCAGCAGCTCGGACGGTAATGAAAAACTGTTTTTT. Encoded protein: CASSSDGNEKLFF.

The rearrangement uses TRBV5-4 and TRBJ2-2; no clear D gene. Germline V gene lookup returns CDR1 SGHNT and CDR2 YYREEE (reference sequence). V lost 0 bases and J lost 0, with 6 bases in between. The CDR3 has 15 amino acids. This CDR3 is CASSLGVPNTGELFF. The CDR3 region has the DNA TGTGCCAGCAGCTTGGGGGTGCCGAACACCGGGGAGCTGTTTTTT.

Note on this clone: Other nucleotide sequences in the sample specify the same CDR3. The rearrangement joins TRBV5-1 to TRBJ1-2; TRBD1 matches at 7 bases. The CDR3 has 13 amino acids. V was clipped by 1 base and J by 8 bases; unmatched bases: 5. CDR1 and CDR2 (germline): SGHRS, YFSETQ. CDR3 sequence: CASSLLTGEGYTF. DNA of the CDR3: TGCGCCAGCAGCTTGTTAACAGGGGAAGGCTACACCTTC. Full variable domain (remainder filled in from reference TRBV5-1 and TRBJ1-2): KAGVTQTPRYLIKTRGQQVTLSCSPISGHRSVSWYQQTPGQGLQFLFEYFSETQRNKGNFPGRFSGRQFSNSRSEMNVSTLELGDSALYLCASSLLTGEGYTFGSGTRLTVV.

The V gene is TRBV7-9, the J gene TRBJ2-4, with 10 bases matching TRBD2. The V and J ends lost 1 base and 15 bases, in that order; junction bases with no gene match: 6. CDR1 SEHNR and CDR2 FQNEAQ come from the germline V gene (reference sequence). This CDR3 contains 13 residues. Written as DNA, the CDR3 is TGTGCCAGCAGCTTAGAAACCGGGACTAGCGCGTACTTC. It translates to CASSLETGTSAYF.

The rearrangement uses TRBV7-9 and TRBJ1-1; D is ambiguous. V lost 0 bases and J 4 bases, leaving 9 bases between the germline ends. The CDR3 spans 14 residues. Germline CDR1 reads SEHNR; CDR2 reads FQNEAQ (reference sequence). The CDR3 coding sequence is TGTGCCAGCAGCTTAGCGAAAGGGAGCACTGAAGCTTTCTTT. Translating it yields CASSLAKGSTEAFF.

The J gene is TRBJ2-2, the V gene TRBV9, with D possibly being TRBD1 (7 bases). This CDR3 has 15 amino acids. The V end was cut by 1 base, the J end by 10 bases, with 17 bases between. Germline V gene sequence: CDR1 SGDLS, CDR2 YYNGEE. CDR3 nucleotides: TGTGCCAGCAGCGTAAGTGGGCGGGACAGAGAGGAGCTGTTTTTT. Amino acids: CASSVSGRDREELFF.

This chain uses TRBV4-1 with TRBJ2-1; TRBD1 agrees at 10 bases. After removal of 3 bases from V and 6 bases from J, the junction contained 11 bases not matched to a gene. The CDR3 sequence is 17 residues long. The germline V gene has CDR1 MGHRA and CDR2 YSYEKL. CDR3 protein: CASSHSPSGTGVNEQFF. As DNA, the CDR3 is TGCGCCAGCAGCCATTCCCCGTCCGGGACAGGGGTCAATGAGCAGTTCTTC.

The V and J genes are TRBV4-1 and TRBJ2-3; the match to TRBD1 covers 9 bases. J gave up 4 bases and V 5 bases, and 10 bases lay outside the gene matches. The CDR3 sequence is 16 residues long. Germline CDR1 MGHRA, CDR2 YSYEKL. The chain's CDR3 is CASSYSGTGFPDTQYF. In DNA, the CDR3 is TGCGCCAGCAGCTATTCCGGGACAGGGTTTCCAGATACGCAGTATTTT.

This chain uses TRBV27 with TRBJ1-2, with D uncertain. Germline V gene lookup returns CDR1 MNHEY and CDR2 SMNVEV (reference sequence). The V gene lost 2 bases and the J gene lost 1 base, with 8 bases spanning the gap. This CDR3 has 14 amino acids. CDR3 region: CASSLRRDNYGYTF. CDR3 bases: TGTGCCAGCAGTTTACGGAGGGATAACTATGGCTACACCTTC.

The J gene is TRBJ2-1, the V gene TRBV7-6, with D possibly matching TRBD2 (5 bases). This CDR3 region has 20 residues. Germline-derived CDR1 and CDR2 are SGHVS and FNYEAQ. Trimming removed 1 base from V and 5 bases from J, with 27 bases in between. The CDR3 coding sequence is TGTGCCAGCAGCTTAGGTACCGGACTTTTTCGGGCTGGAGGTAACAATGAGCAGTTCTTC. It encodes CASSLGTGLFRAGGNNEQFF. Full variable domain (outside the CDR3, taken from reference TRBV7-6 and TRBJ2-1): GAGVSQSPRYKVTKRGQDVALRCDPISGHVSLYWYRQALGQGPEFLTYFNYEAQQDKSGLPNDRFSAERPEGSISTLTIQRTEQRDSAMYRCASSLGTGLFRAGGNNEQFFGPGTRLTVL.

The V call is TRBV6-5, the J call TRBJ1-2, with D perhaps TRBD1 (5 bases). Per the germline V gene, CDR1 is MNHEY and CDR2 is SVGAGI. Deletions cut 7 bases from V and 1 base from J, with 10 bases between. This CDR3 comprises 13 residues. CDR3 sequence reads: CASTRDLNYGYTF. Written as DNA, the CDR3 is TGTGCCAGCACCCGGGACCTTAACTATGGCTACACCTTC.

The V call is TRBV18, the J call TRBJ2-3; TRBD2 is a possible D gene (7 bases). Between the trimmed V and J ends, which lost 2 bases and 3 bases, there was a span of 15 bases. This CDR3 comprises 16 residues. Per the germline V gene, CDR1 is KGHSH and CDR2 is LQKENI. The CDR3 here is CASSPSGGPGTDTQYF. The CDR3 DNA reads TGTGCCAGCTCACCATCGGGGGGCCCAGGGACAGATACGCAGTATTTT.

This chain links TRBV28 with TRBJ2-7; TRBD1 might be the D (5 bases). The CDR3 covers 15 residues. V was clipped by 3 bases and J by 3 bases, with 15 bases between them. Germline V CDR1 and CDR2: MDHEN, SYDVKM. CDR3 in DNA: TGTGCCAGCAGTTTTGTAGACAGACACAGCTACGAGCAGTACTTC. Encoded protein: CASSFVDRHSYEQYF.

The chain links TRBV20-1 to TRBJ2-7; perhaps TRBD1 as D (6 bases). CDR1 and CDR2 (germline): DFQATT, SNEGSKA (reference sequence). The CDR3 is made up of 11 amino acids. Trimming left V 6 bases short and J 6 bases short, with 12 bases between. The CDR3 DNA follows: TGCAGTGCCCTCAGGGGTTTCGAGCAGTACTTC. It translates to CSALRGFEQYF.

V is TRBV6-4 and J is TRBJ2-1; D may match TRBD1 or TRBD2 (5 bases each). Germline CDR1 is MRHNA and CDR2 is SNTAGT. Deletions cut 5 bases from V and 0 bases from J, with 14 bases between. This CDR3 has 16 residues. Written as DNA, the CDR3 is TGTGCCAGCAGTTCCGGGGCCCTAGGCTCCTACAATGAGCAGTTCTTC. Its translation: CASSSGALGSYNEQFF.

This sequence joins TRBV7-2 and TRBJ2-1; 10 bases align to TRBD2. Per the germline V gene, CDR1 is SGHTA and CDR2 is FQGNSA. CDR3 length equals 15 residues. With V trimmed by 2 bases and J by 8 bases, 6 bases remained unmatched. CDR3 amino acids: CASSLKLAGHDEQFF. The CDR3 nucleotides read TGTGCCAGCAGCTTAAAACTAGCGGGACACGATGAGCAGTTCTTC.

This clone occurred once. The identical CDR3 is also encoded by other nucleotide sequences in the sample. DNA for the CDR3: TGTGCCAGCAGCCCGACGGGGGGCACTGAAGCTTTCTTT. Its translation: CASSPTGGTEAFF. The J gene is TRBJ1-1, the V gene TRBV11-2, with D possibly being TRBD1 (5 bases). The CDR3 is made up of 13 amino acids. Between the trimmed V and J ends, which lost 5 bases and 4 bases, there was a span of 11 bases. Germline CDR1 SGHAT, CDR2 FQNNGV. Drawing the rest from reference TRBV11-2 and TRBJ1-1, the complete variable domain is EAGVAQSPRYKIIEKRQSVAFWCNPISGHATLYWYQQILGQGPKLLIQFQNNGVVDDSQLPKDRFSAERLKGVDSTLKIQPAKLEDSAVYLCASSPTGGTEAFFGQGTRLTVV.

This clone occurred once. The CDR3 reads CASSRQSSYNSPLHF. For the CDR3, the DNA is TGTGCCAGCAGTCGACAGAGCTCCTATAATTCACCCCTCCACTTT. V and J are TRBV28 and TRBJ1-6; TRBD1 is a possible D gene (5 bases). This CDR3 has 15 residues. V dropped 5 bases and J dropped 0 bases, with 8 bases sitting between them. Germline-derived CDR1 and CDR2 are MDHEN and SYDVKM.

This clone was observed once. The V call is TRBV7-2, the J call TRBJ2-4; 12 bases map to TRBD2. In germline, CDR1 is SGHTA, CDR2 FQGNSA. V lost 3 bases and J lost 8; bases outside the gene matches: 11. The CDR3 totals 17 residues. CDR3 in DNA: TGTGCCAGCAGCTTCTACGGACTAGCGGGACCGGAGGACATTCAGTACTTC. Its protein product is CASSFYGLAGPEDIQYF.